This record concerns one TCR beta chain sequence. The sample originates from a study of T cell changes during pregnancy in multiple sclerosis. The protocol was immunoSEQ multiplex PCR, while the TCRdb copy is restricted to in-frame clones and leaves out a portion. The sample comprises roughly 41,000 clones, 88% of which are singletons, and approximately 6.7% rests with the top ten. The sample in question was CD8+ T cells from peripheral blood mononuclear cells, obtained in the third trimester of pregnancy. This sequence originates from a female donor with multiple sclerosis, enrolled in a pregnancy study.

CDR3 sequence reads: CASSYSNTNTGELFF. Here the CDR3 DNA reads TGTGCCAGCAGTTACTCGAACACCAACACCGGGGAGCTGTTTTTT. This chain uses TRBV6-5 with TRBJ2-2; D is undetermined. Germline V gene sequence: CDR1 MNHEY, CDR2 SVGAGI. The CDR3 is 15 residues long. V gave up 0 bases and J gave up 2 bases, with 7 bases separating them.